These 16 T cell receptor beta chains came from one sample sequenced in a study of shared clonotypes between healthy human individuals (dated by TCRdb to 2020 to 2022). The method was the immunoSEQ multiplex PCR assay. TCRdb took over this immuneACCESS table, retaining in-frame rearrangements with V and J assigned. Such tables are incomplete; in checked studies, under half of the missing clones stem from an unresolved V gene, and the remainder is unexplained. The sample has fewer than 400,000 clones on record, approximately 79% of them singletons. 10% of the sample is in the top ten clones. Source material: memory CD4+ T cells sorted from blood. Per the publication, the cell subset or site label means: CD45RA-negative fraction. The receptor set was obtained from a young man in good health.

This clone was observed once. CDR3 residues: CASSLGGRYEQYF. The CDR3 region has the DNA TGTGCCAGCAGCTTGGGGGGGAGGTACGAGCAGTACTTC. The chain carries TRBV5-4 and TRBJ2-7; tentatively, D is TRBD2 (6 bases). V dropped 0 bases and J dropped 4 bases, with 8 bases sitting between them. The CDR3 has 13 residues. Germline CDR1 SGHNT, CDR2 YYREEE (reference sequence).

The chain recombines TRBV6-6 with TRBJ2-5; no firm D call. Trimming left V 5 bases short and J 9 bases short, with 10 bases between. The CDR3 runs 11 residues. Germline assignment: CDR1 MNHNY and CDR2 SVGAGI (reference sequence). The chain's CDR3 is CASSALQAQYF. The CDR3 nucleotides are TGTGCCAGCAGTGCTCTCCAGGCCCAGTACTTC.

The chain recombines TRBV9 with TRBJ2-6; TRBD2 matches 10 bases. The CDR3 consists of 17 residues. Per germline, CDR1 SGDLS and CDR2 YYNGEE. Trimming cost V 4 bases and J 0 bases; bases outside gene matches: 4. The CDR3 nucleotides read TGTGCCAGCAGCTTTAGCGGGAGGTCCTCTGGGGCCAACGTCCTGACTTTC. It is translated as CASSFSGRSSGANVLTF. The whole variable domain, remainder taken from reference TRBV9 and TRBJ2-6, is DSGVTQTPKHLITATGQRVTLRCSPRSGDLSVYWYQQSLDQGLQFLIQYYNGEERAKGNILERFSAQQFPDLHSELNLSSLELGDSALYFCASSFSGRSSGANVLTFGAGSRLTVL.

The count of this clone is one. V usage is TRBV9 and J usage is TRBJ1-2; D gene unclear. Trimming cost V 5 bases and J 0 bases, with 8 bases left between them. Germline V CDR1 and CDR2: SGDLS, YYNGEE. CDR3 length equals 13 residues. The CDR3 region has the DNA TGTGCCAGCAGGTCAAATACTAACTATGGCTACACCTTC. It yields the protein CASRSNTNYGYTF.

V is TRBV6-1 and J is TRBJ2-1, with a tentative D call TRBD1 (6 bases). V shed 4 bases and J shed 5 bases, with 15 bases lying between them. From germline, CDR1 is MNHNS and CDR2 SASEGT. The CDR3 runs 15 residues. The CDR3 DNA sequence: TGTGCCAGCAGTGTTTACCAGGGACAAAACAATGAGCAGTTCTTC. It is translated as CASSVYQGQNNEQFF.

Comment on this clone: Other DNA variants within this sample encode the same CDR3. The V and J genes are TRBV20-1 and TRBJ2-3, with no clear D. The CDR3 loop spans 11 amino acids. Germline V gene data show CDR1 as DFQATT and CDR2 as SNEGSKA (reference sequence). V lost 3 bases, J lost 6 bases, and 7 bases lay in between. CDR3 nucleotides: TGCAGTGCTAGGGGTGTTGATACGCAGTATTTT. It codes for CSARGVDTQYF.

In this sample, this clone turned up once. This chain links TRBV11-3 with TRBJ2-7; maybe TRBD2 (6 bases). V was clipped by 3 bases and J by 2 bases, with 14 bases between them. Germline CDR1 SGHNT, CDR2 YENEEA. The CDR3 is 15 residues long. The CDR3 spells CASSFRGDSTYEQYF. The CDR3, as DNA: TGTGCCAGCAGCTTTCGCGGGGATAGCACCTACGAGCAGTACTTC.

This chain joins TRBV5-4 and TRBJ2-3; possible D gene TRBD2, 6 bases. Deletions cut 0 bases from V and 6 bases from J, with 20 bases between. The CDR3 is made up of 17 amino acids. From germline, CDR1 is SGHNT and CDR2 YYREEE (reference sequence). CDR3 bases: TGTGCCAGCAGCTTGGTTTCGGGACTGGGCCGTTTCGATACGCAGTATTTT. Amino acids: CASSLVSGLGRFDTQYF.

The rearrangement joins TRBV29-1 to TRBJ2-7, with D perhaps TRBD2 (7 bases). The length of the CDR3 is 14 residues. Germline V lookup: CDR1 SQVTM, CDR2 ANQGSEA. Trimming left V 3 bases short and J 2 bases short, with 14 bases between. The DNA of the CDR3 is TGCAGCGTTGACGGGGGGCAGAATCCCTACGAGCAGTACTTC. As protein: CSVDGGQNPYEQYF.

The chain combines TRBV6-5 with TRBJ2-3, with D perhaps matching TRBD2 (6 bases). V lost 1 base and J lost 0, with 11 bases in between. The germline V gene encodes CDR1 MNHEY and CDR2 SVGAGI. This CDR3 comprises 16 residues. The CDR3 loop is CASSYLAGRSTDTQYF. The CDR3 bases are TGTGCCAGCAGTTACTTGGCGGGAAGAAGCACAGATACGCAGTATTTT.

This chain links TRBV29-1 with TRBJ2-7; 10 bases agree with TRBD1. V shed 7 bases, J shed 5 bases, and the junction held 8 bases outside the gene matches. The germline V gene encodes CDR1 SQVTM and CDR2 ANQGSEA. This CDR3 is built from 13 residues. The CDR3 reads CSARTGGGDEQYF. The CDR3 DNA reads as TGCAGCGCCAGGACAGGGGGTGGGGACGAGCAGTACTTC.

The chain couples TRBV5-1 to TRBJ2-1; D remains ambiguous. Germline CDR1 SGHRS, CDR2 YFSETQ. The germline V and J ends were trimmed by 1 base and 4 bases, with 9 bases remaining between them. The CDR3 loop spans 14 amino acids. CDR3: CASSLTLGYNEQFF. The CDR3 nucleotides read TGCGCCAGCAGCTTGACGCTAGGGTACAATGAGCAGTTCTTC.

The rearrangement uses TRBV7-9 and TRBJ2-7, with D maybe TRBD2 (5 bases). The germline V gene has CDR1 SEHNR and CDR2 FQNEAQ (reference sequence). The CDR3 consists of 12 residues. The ends were cut back, 5 bases at V and 6 bases at J, with 11 bases in the middle. DNA of the CDR3: TGTGCCAGCAGCCCTACTAGTACCGAGCAGTACTTC. It specifies CASSPTSTEQYF.

The rearrangement links TRBV19 to TRBJ1-1; TRBD1 agrees at 7 bases. With 6 bases clipped from V and 0 bases from J, the junction kept 1 base outside the gene matches. The CDR3 has 13 amino acids. The germline CDR1 and CDR2 sequences are LNHDA and SQIVND (reference sequence). Written as DNA, the CDR3 is TGTGCCAGTAGCAGGGGGGTGAACACTGAAGCTTTCTTT. This sequence encodes CASSRGVNTEAFF.

To note about this clone: The same CDR3 arises from other DNA sequences in this sample as well. The chain recombines TRBV9 with TRBJ2-7; 7 nucleotides line up with TRBD1. This CDR3 region has 14 residues. Per the germline V gene, CDR1 is SGDLS and CDR2 is YYNGEE. J lost 2 bases, V lost 0 bases, and 2 bases had no gene match. The CDR3 loop reads CASSVGGGAYEQYF. The DNA for the CDR3 is TGTGCCAGCAGCGTAGGAGGGGGCGCCTACGAGCAGTACTTC.

V gene TRBV14 combines with J gene TRBJ1-4; TRBD1 aligns across 8 bases. This CDR3 region has 16 residues. Germline V CDR1 and CDR2: SGHDN, FVKESK. V lost 4 bases to trimming and J lost 7 bases; unmatched junction nucleotides: 11. The CDR3 spells CASSRIQDRAGEKLFF. Here the CDR3 DNA reads TGTGCCAGCAGCCGAATACAGGACAGGGCCGGTGAAAAACTGTTTTTT.